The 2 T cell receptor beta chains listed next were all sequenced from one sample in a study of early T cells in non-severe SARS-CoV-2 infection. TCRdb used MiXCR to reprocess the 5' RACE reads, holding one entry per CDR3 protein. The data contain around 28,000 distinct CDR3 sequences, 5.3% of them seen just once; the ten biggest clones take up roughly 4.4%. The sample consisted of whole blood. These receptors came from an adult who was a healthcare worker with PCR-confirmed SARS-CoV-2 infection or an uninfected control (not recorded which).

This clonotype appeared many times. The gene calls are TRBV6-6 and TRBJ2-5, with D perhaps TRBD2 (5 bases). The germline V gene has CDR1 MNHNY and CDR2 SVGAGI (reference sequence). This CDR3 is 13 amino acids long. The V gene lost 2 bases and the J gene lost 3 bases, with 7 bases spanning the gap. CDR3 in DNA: TGTGCCAGCAGTTACCGGCGGGAAGAGACCCAGTACTTC. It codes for CASSYRREETQYF.

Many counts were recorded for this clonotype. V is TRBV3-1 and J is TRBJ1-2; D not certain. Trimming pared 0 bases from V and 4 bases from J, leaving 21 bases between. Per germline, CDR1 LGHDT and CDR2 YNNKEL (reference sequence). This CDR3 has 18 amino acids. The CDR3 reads CASSQDLLRRGSRYGYTF. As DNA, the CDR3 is TGTGCCAGCAGCCAAGATCTCCTGCGACGGGGTTCCCGCTATGGCTACACCTTC.